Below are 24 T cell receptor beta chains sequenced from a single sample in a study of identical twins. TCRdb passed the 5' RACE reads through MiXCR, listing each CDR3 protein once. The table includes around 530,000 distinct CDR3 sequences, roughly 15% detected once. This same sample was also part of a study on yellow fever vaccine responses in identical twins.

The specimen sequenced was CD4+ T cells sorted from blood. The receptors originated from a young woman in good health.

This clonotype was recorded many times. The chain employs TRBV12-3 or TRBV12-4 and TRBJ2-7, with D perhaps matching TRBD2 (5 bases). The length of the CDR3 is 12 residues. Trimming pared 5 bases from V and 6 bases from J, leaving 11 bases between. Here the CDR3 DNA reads TGTGCCAGCAGTGGAGGTCGGTCCGAGCAGTACTTC. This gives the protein CASSGGRSEQYF.

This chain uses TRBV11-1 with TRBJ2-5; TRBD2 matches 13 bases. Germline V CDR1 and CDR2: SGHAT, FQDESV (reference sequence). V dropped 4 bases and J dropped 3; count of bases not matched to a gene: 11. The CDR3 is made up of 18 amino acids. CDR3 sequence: CASSSLEAGLAGKETQYF. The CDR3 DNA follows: TGTGCCAGCAGCTCCCTGGAGGCGGGACTAGCGGGAAAAGAGACCCAGTACTTC.

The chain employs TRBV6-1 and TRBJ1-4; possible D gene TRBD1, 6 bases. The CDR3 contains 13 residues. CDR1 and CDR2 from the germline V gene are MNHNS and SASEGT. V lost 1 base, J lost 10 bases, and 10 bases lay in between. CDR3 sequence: CASSEGEGGKLFF. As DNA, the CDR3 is TGTGCCAGCAGTGAAGGTGAAGGGGGAAAACTGTTTTTT.

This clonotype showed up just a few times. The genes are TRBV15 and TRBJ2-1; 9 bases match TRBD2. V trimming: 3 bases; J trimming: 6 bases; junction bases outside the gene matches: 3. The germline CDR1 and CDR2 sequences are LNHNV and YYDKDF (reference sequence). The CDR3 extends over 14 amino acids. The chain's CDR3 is CATSSSGSFNEQFF. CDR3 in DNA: TGTGCCACCAGCAGTAGCGGGAGCTTCAATGAGCAGTTCTTC. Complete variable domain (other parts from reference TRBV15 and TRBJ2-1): DAMVIQNPRYQVTQFGKPVTLSCSQTLNHNVMYWYQQKSSQAPKLLFHYYDKDFNNEADTPDNFQSRRPNTSFCFLDIRSPGLGDTAMYLCATSSSGSFNEQFFGPGTRLTVL.

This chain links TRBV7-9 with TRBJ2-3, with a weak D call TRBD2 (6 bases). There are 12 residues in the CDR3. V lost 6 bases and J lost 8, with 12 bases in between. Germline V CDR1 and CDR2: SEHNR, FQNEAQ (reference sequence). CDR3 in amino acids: CASRPGEGTQYF. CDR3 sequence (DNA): TGTGCCAGCAGACCGGGAGAAGGTACGCAGTATTTT.

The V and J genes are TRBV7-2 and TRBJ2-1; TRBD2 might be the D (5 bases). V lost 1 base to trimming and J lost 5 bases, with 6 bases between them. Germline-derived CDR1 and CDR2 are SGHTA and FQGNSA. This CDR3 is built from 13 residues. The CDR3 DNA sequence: TGTGCCAGCAGCTTAGGAGGGCACAATGAGCAGTTCTTC. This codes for CASSLGGHNEQFF.

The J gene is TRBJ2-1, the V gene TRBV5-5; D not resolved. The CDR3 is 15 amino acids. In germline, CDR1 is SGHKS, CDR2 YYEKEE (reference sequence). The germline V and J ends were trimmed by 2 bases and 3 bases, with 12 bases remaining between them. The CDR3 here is CASSFQGNFYNEQFF. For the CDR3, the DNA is TGTGCCAGCAGCTTTCAAGGTAACTTCTACAATGAGCAGTTCTTC.

CDR3 sequence reads: CASSLAPQGHGYTF. Written as DNA, the CDR3 is TGTGCCAGCAGCTTAGCACCGCAGGGTCATGGCTACACCTTC. The V gene is TRBV7-6, the J gene TRBJ1-2, with D possibly matching TRBD1 (5 bases). Germline values: CDR1 SGHVS, CDR2 FNYEAQ. V lost 0 bases and J lost 6, with 11 bases in between. CDR3 length equals 14 residues.

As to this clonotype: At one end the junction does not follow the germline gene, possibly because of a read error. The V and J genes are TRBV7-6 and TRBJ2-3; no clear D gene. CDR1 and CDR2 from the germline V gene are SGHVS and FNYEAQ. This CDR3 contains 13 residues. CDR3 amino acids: CASSPVGTDTQYF. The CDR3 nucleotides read TGCGCCAGCAGCCCGGTCGGGACAGATACGCAGTATTTT. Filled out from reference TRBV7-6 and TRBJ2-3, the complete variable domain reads GAGVSQSPRYKVTKRGQDVALRCDPISGHVSLYWYRQALGQGPEFLTYFNYEAQQDKSGLPNDRFSAERPEGSISTLTIQRTEQRDSAMYRCASSPVGTDTQYFGPGTRLTVL.

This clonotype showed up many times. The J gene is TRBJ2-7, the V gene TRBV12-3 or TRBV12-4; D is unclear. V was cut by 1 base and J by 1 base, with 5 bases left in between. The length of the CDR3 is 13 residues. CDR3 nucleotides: TGTGCCAGCAGTTTAGGCAGTTCCTACGAGCAGTACTTC. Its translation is CASSLGSSYEQYF.

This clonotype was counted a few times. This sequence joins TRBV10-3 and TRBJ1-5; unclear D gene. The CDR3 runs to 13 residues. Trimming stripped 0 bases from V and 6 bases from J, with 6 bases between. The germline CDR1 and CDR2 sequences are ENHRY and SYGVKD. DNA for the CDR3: TGTGCCATCAGTGAGTCAGGGCCTCAGCCCCAGCATTTT. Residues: CAISESGPQPQHF.

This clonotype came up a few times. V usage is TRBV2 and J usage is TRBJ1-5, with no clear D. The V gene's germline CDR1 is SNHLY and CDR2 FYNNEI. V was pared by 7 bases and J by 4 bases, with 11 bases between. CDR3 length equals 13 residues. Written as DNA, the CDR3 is TGTGCCAGCATCAGCGAGTTAAATCAGCCCCAGCATTTT. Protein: CASISELNQPQHF.

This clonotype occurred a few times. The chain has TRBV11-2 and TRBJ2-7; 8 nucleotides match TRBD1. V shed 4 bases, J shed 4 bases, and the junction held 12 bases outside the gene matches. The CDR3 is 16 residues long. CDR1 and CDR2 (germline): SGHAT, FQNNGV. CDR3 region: CASSSFQGAFRYEQYV. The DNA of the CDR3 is TGTGCCAGCAGCTCATTTCAGGGGGCTTTTCGATACGAGCAGTACGTC.

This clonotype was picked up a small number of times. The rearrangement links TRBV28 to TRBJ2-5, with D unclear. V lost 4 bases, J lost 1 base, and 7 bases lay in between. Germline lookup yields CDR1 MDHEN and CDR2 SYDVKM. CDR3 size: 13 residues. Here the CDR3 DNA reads TGTGCCAGCAGTTCCGCCTCCCAAGAGACCCAGTACTTC. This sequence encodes CASSSASQETQYF. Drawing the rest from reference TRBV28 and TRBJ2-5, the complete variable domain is DVKVTQSSRYLVKRTGEKVFLECVQDMDHENMFWYRQDPGLGLRLIYFSYDVKMKEKGDIPEGYSVSREKKERFSLILESASTNQTSMYLCASSSASQETQYFGPGTRLLVL.

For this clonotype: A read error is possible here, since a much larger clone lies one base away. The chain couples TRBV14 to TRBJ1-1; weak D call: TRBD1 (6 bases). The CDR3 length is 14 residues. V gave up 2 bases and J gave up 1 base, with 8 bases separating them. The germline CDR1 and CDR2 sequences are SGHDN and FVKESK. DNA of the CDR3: TGTGCCAGCAGCCAACAACAGGGGAACACTGAAGCTTTCTTT. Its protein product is CASSQQQGNTEAFF.

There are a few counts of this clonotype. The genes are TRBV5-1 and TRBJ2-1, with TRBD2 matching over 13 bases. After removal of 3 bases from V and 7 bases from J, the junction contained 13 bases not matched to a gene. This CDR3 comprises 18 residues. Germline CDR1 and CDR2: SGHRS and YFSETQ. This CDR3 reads CASSSRTSGRSRGNEQFF. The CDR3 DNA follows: TGCGCCAGCAGCTCAAGGACTAGCGGGAGATCGAGGGGGAATGAGCAGTTCTTC. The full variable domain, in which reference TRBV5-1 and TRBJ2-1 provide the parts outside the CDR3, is KAGVTQTPRYLIKTRGQQVTLSCSPISGHRSVSWYQQTPGQGLQFLFEYFSETQRNKGNFPGRFSGRQFSNSRSEMNVSTLELGDSALYLCASSSRTSGRSRGNEQFFGPGTRLTVL.

In DNA, the CDR3 is TGTGCCATCAGTCTAGGACAGGGAGCGTCAGGATCGGGCTACACCTTC. It translates to CAISLGQGASGSGYTF. The V call is TRBV10-3, the J call TRBJ1-2, with 8 bases aligning to TRBD1. The V gene's germline CDR1 is ENHRY and CDR2 SYGVKD. This CDR3 spans 16 amino acids. The ends lost 5 bases at V and 8 bases at J; junction bases unmatched: 16.

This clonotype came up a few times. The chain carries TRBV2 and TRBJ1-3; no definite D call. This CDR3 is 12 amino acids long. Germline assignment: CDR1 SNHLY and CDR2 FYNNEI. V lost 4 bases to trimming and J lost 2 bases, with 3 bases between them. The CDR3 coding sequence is TGTGCCAGCAGTGTTACTGGAAACACCATATATTTT. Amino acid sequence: CASSVTGNTIYF.

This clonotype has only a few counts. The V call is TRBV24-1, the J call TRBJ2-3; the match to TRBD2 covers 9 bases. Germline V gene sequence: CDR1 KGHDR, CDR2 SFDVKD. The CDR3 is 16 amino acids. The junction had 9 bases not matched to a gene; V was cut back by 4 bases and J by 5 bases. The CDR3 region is CATSEVAGAKGDTQYF. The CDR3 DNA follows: TGTGCCACCAGTGAAGTAGCGGGAGCCAAGGGAGATACGCAGTATTTT.

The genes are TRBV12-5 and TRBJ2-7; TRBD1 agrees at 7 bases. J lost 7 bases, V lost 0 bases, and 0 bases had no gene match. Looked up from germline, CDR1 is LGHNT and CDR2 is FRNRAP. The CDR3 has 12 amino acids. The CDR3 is CASGLVQGEQYF. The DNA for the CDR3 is TGTGCTAGTGGTTTGGTACAGGGGGAGCAGTACTTC.

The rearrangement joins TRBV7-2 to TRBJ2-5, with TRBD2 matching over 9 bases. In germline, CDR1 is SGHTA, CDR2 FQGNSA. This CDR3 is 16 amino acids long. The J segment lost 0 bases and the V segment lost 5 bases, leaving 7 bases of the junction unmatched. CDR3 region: CASSRPTSGHQETQYF. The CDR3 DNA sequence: TGTGCCAGCAGCCGTCCGACTAGCGGTCACCAAGAGACCCAGTACTTC.

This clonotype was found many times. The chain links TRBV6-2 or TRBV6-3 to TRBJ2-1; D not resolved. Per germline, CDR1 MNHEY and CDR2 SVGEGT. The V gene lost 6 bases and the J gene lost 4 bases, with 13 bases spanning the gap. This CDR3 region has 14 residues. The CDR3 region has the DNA TGTGCCAGCAGGGAGCACCGACCTTACAATGAGCAGTTCTTC. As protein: CASREHRPYNEQFF.

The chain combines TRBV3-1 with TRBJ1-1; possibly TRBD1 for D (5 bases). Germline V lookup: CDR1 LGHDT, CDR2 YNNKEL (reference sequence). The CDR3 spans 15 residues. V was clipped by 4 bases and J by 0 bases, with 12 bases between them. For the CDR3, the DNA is TGTGCCAGCAGCCGGGAGGGGCGTGTGAACACTGAAGCTTTCTTT. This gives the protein CASSREGRVNTEAFF.

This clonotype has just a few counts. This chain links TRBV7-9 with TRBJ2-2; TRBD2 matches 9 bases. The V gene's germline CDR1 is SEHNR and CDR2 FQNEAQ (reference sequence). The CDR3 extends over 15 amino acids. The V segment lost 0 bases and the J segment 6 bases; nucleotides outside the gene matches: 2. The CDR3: CASSLASGRSGELFF. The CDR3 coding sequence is TGTGCCAGCAGCTTAGCTAGCGGGAGATCCGGGGAGCTGTTTTTT.